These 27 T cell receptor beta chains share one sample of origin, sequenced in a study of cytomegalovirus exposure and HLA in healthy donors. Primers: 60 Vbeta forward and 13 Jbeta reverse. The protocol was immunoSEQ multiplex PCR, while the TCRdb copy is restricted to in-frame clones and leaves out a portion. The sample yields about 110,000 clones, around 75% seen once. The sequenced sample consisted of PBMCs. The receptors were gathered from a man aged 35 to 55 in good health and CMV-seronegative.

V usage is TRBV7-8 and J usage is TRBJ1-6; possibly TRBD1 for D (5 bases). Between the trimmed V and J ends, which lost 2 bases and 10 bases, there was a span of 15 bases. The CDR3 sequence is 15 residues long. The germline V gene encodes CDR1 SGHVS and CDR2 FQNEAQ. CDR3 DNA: TGTGCCAGCAGCTTATCAGGGTCGCTTAGGTCACCCCTCCACTTT. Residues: CASSLSGSLRSPLHF. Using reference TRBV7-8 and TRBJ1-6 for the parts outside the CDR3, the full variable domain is GAGVSQSPRYKVAKRGQDVALRCDPISGHVSLFWYQQALGQGPEFLTYFQNEAQLDKSGLPSDRFFAERPEGSVSTLKIQRTQQEDSAVYLCASSLSGSLRSPLHFGNGTRLTVT.

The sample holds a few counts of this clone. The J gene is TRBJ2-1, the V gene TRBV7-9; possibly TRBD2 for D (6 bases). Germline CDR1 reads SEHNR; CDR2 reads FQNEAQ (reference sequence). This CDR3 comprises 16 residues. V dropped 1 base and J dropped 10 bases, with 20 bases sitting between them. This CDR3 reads CASSLGSSGAGGEQFF. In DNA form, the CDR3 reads TGTGCCAGCAGCTTAGGGTCCTCGGGAGCTGGGGGGGAGCAGTTCTTC.

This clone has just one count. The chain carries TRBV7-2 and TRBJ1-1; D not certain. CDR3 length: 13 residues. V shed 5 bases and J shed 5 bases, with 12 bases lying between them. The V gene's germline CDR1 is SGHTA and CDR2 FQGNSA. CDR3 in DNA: TGTGCCAGCAGCATCCTCGAGGGTACTGAAGCTTTCTTT. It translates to CASSILEGTEAFF.

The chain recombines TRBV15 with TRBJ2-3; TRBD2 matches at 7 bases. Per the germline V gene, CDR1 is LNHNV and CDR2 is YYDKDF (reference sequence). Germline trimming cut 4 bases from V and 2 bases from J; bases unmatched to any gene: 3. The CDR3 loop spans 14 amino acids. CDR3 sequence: CATSITSATDTQYF. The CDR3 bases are TGTGCCACCAGCATAACTAGCGCCACAGATACGCAGTATTTT.

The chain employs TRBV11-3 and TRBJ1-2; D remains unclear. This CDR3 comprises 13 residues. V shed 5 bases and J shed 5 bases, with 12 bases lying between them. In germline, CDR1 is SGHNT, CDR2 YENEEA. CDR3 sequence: CASSPTRGYGYTF. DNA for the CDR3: TGTGCCAGCAGCCCGACTCGGGGTTATGGCTACACCTTC.

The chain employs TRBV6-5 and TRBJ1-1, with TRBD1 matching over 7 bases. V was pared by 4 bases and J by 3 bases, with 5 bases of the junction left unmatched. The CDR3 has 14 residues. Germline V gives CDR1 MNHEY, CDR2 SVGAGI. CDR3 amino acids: CASSLVGGHTEAFF. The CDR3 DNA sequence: TGTGCCAGCAGTTTGGTAGGGGGCCACACTGAAGCTTTCTTT.

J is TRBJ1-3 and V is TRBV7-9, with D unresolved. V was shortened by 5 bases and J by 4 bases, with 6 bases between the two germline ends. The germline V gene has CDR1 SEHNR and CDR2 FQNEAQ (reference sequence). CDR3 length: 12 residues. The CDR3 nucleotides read TGTGCCAGCAGCCCGACAGGAAACACCATATATTTT. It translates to CASSPTGNTIYF. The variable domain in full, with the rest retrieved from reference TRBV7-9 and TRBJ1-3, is DTGVSQNPRHKITKRGQNVTFRCDPISEHNRLYWYRQTLGQGPEFLTYFQNEAQLEKSRLLSDRFSAERPKGSFSTLEIQRTEQGDSAMYLCASSPTGNTIYFGEGSWLTVV.

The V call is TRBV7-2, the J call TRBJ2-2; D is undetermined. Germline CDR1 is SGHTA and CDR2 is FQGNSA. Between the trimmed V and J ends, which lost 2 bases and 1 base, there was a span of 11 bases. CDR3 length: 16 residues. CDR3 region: CASSLFPRKNTGELFF. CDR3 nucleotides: TGTGCCAGCAGCTTATTCCCCAGGAAGAACACCGGGGAGCTGTTTTTT.

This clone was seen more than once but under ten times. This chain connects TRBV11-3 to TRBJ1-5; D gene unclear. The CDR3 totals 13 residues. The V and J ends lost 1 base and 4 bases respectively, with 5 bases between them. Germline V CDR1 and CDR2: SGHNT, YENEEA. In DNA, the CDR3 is TGTGCCAGCAGCTTAGTCCCTAATCAGCCCCAGCATTTT. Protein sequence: CASSLVPNQPQHF.

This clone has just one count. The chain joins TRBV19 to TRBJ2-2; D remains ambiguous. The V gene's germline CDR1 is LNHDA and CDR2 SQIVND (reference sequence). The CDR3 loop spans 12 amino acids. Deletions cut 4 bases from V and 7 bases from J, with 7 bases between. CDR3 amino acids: CASSNRYGELFF. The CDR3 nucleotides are TGTGCCAGTAGTAACAGATACGGGGAGCTGTTTTTT.

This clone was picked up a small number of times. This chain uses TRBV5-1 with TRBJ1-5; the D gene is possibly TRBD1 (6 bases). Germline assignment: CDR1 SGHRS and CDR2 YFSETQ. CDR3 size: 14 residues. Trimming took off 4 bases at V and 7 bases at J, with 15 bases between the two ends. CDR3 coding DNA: TGCGCCAGCAGCATACAGGGAGAGGGACAGCCCCAGCATTTT. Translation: CASSIQGEGQPQHF.

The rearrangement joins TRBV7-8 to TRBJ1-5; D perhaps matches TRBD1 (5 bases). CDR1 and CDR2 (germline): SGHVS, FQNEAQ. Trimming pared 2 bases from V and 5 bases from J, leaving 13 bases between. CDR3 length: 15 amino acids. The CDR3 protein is CASSLTVAGYQPQHF. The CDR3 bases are TGTGCCAGCAGCTTAACGGTGGCAGGGTATCAGCCCCAGCATTTT.

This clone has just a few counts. CDR3 sequence (DNA): TGTGCCAGCAGTTACGGGGACACCCGGGAGCAGTACTTC. Residues: CASSYGDTREQYF. V is TRBV6-5 and J is TRBJ2-7, with a weak D call TRBD1 (6 bases). This CDR3 has 13 amino acids. Germline CDR1 and CDR2: MNHEY and SVGAGI. Trimming took 2 bases from V and 7 from J, leaving 12 bases between them.

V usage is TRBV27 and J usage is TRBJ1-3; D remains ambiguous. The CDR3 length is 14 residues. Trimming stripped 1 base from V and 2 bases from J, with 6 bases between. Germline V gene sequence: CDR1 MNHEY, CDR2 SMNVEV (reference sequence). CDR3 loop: CASSLLGAGNTIYF. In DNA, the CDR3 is TGTGCCAGCAGTTTATTGGGCGCTGGAAACACCATATATTTT.

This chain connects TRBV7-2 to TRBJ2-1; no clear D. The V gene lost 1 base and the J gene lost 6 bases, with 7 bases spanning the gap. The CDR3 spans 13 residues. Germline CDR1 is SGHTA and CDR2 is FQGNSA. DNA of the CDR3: TGTGCCAGCAGCTTAGGCAGTCCCAATGAGCAGTTCTTC. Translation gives CASSLGSPNEQFF.

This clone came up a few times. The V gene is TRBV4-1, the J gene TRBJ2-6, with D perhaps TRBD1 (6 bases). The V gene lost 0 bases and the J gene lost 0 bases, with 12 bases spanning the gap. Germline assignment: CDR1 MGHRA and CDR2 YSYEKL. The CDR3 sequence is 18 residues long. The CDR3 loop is CASSQDQGTHSGANVLTF. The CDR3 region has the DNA TGCGCCAGCAGCCAAGATCAGGGGACACACTCTGGGGCCAACGTCCTGACTTTC.

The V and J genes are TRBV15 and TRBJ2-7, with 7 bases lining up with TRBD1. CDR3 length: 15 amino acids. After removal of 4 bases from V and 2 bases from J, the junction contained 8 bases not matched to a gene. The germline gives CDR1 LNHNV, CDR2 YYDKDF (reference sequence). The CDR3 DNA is TGTGCCACCAGCACAACAAAAGACAGGGCCTACGAGCAGTACTTC. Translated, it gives CATSTTKDRAYEQYF.

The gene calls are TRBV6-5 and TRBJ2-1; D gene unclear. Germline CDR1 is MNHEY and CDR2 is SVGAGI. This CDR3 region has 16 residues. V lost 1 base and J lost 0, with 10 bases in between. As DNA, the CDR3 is TGTGCCAGCAGTTACTTCATTAGGAGCTCCTACAATGAGCAGTTCTTC. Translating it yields CASSYFIRSSYNEQFF.

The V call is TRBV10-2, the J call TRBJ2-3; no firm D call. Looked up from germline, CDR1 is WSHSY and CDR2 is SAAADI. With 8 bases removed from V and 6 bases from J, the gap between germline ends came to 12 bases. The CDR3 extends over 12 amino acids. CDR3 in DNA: TGCGCCAGCCTAACCCCTTGGGATACGCAGTATTTT. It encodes CASLTPWDTQYF.

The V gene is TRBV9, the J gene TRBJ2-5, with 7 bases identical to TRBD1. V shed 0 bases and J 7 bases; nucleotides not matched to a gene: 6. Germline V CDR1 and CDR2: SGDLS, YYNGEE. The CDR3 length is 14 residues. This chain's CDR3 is CASSVGGTEVTQYF. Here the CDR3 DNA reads TGTGCCAGCAGCGTAGGAGGGACAGAGGTGACCCAGTACTTC. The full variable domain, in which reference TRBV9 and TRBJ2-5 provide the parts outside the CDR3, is DSGVTQTPKHLITATGQRVTLRCSPRSGDLSVYWYQQSLDQGLQFLIQYYNGEERAKGNILERFSAQQFPDLHSELNLSSLELGDSALYFCASSVGGTEVTQYFGPGTRLLVL.

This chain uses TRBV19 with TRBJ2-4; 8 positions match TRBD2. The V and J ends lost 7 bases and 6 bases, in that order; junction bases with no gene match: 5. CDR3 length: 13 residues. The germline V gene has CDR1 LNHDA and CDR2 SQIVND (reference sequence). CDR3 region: CASTGGRRNIQYF. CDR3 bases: TGTGCCAGTACGGGGGGGCGAAGAAACATTCAGTACTTC.

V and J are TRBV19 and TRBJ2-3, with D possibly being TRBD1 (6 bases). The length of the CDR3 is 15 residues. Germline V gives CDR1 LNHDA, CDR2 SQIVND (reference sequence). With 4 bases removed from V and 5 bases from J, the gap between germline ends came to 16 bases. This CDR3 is CASSTQQGRGDTQYF. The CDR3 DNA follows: TGTGCCAGTAGTACCCAACAGGGAAGGGGAGATACGCAGTATTTT. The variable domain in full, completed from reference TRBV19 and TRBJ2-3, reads DGGITQSPKYLFRKEGQNVTLSCEQNLNHDAMYWYRQDPGQGLRLIYYSQIVNDFQKGDIAEGYSVSREKKESFPLTVTSAQKNPTAFYLCASSTQQGRGDTQYFGPGTRLTVL.

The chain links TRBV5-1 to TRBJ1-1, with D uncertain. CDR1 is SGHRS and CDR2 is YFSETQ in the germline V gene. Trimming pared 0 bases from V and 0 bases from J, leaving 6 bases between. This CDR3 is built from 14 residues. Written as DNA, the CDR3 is TGCGCCAGCAGCTTGGGACAAGTGAACACTGAAGCTTTCTTT. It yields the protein CASSLGQVNTEAFF.

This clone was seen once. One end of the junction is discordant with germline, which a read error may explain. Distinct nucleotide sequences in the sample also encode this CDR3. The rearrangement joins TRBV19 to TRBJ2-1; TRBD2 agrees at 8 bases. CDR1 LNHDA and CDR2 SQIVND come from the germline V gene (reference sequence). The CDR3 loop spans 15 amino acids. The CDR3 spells CASSTRSGGGNEQFF. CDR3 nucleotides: TGTGCCAGCAGTACCCGAAGCGGGGGAGGGAATGAGCAGTTCTTC.

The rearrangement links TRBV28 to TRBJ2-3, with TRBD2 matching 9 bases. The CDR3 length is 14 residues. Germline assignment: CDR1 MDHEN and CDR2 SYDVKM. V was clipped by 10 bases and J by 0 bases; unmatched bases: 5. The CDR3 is CATVAGVSTDTQYF. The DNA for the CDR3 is TGTGCCACCGTAGCGGGGGTGAGCACAGATACGCAGTATTTT.

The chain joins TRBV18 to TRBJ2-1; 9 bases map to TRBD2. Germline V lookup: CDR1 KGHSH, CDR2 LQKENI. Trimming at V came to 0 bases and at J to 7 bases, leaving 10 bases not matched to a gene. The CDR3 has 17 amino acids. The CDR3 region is CASSPPSGAGGQNEQFF. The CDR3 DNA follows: TGTGCCAGCTCACCACCGAGTGGGGCGGGGGGGCAAAATGAGCAGTTCTTC.

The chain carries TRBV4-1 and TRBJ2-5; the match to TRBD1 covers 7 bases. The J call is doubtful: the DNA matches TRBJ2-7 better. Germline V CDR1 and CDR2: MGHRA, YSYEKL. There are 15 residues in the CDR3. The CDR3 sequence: CASSQGTGVMGEQYF. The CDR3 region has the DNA TGCGCCAGCAGCCAAGGGACAGGCGTCATGGGCGAGCAGTACTTC.